This TCR beta chain was identified during a study of T cells in Graves' hyperthyroidism and ophthalmopathy (dated by TCRdb to the late 2010s). For context, the study as a whole: Peripheral blood was collected at initial diagnosis, before any treatment. To identify distinguishing TCR V-J signatures, a discovery cohort of roughly 100 patients was used, comprising under 45 with Graves' ophthalmopathy and around 60 with stable Graves' hyperthyroidism. Prospective prediction of ophthalmopathy was tested in an independent validation cohort of under 20 hyperthyroidism patients and 17 patients who later progressed to ophthalmopathy. The 100 discovery patients were randomly split 7:3 into training and test sets. The study also compared thyroid tissue and blood T-cell repertoires from about six Graves' hyperthyroidism patients. Once sampling was done, hyperthyroidism patients were given methimazole at a starting dose of 30 mg daily, whereas ophthalmopathy patients were given high-dose intravenous methylprednisolone. TCR Vbeta CDR3 sequencing of some 140 peripheral blood samples (over 40 ophthalmopathy, 75 to 85 hyperthyroidism and roughly 17 progressor patients) is reported in the paper. Summary of the overall study and its limitations: In validation, progression to ophthalmopathy was predicted by the model with 70.59% sensitivity and under 85% specificity, a median of roughly 6.4 months before onset. Most expanded thyroid clonotypes (frequency above 0.001) were also detected in blood, a finding suggesting that blood repertoires may reflect thyroid immune responses. A 13 V-J signature model separated ophthalmopathy from stable hyperthyroidism, with approximately 87% sensitivity and roughly 82% specificity in cross-validation and 80%/75% in testing. Sample size was not statistically predetermined, and investigators were not blinded to group allocation.

TCR beta CDR3 regions were amplified from RNA transcripts. The first round of RT-PCR for the TCR CDR3 was performed with the HTBI primer set and the Qiagen OneStep RT-PCR kit. Libraries were constructed in a second round of multiplex PCR, after which size selection and purification were performed. The libraries were sequenced on an Illumina HiSeq2000 using paired-end 100 bp reads. Per the authors' processing: SOAPnuke was used to process the raw data, throwing out any read that contained adapters or uncalled bases, had a mean Phred below 15, or lacked an exact constant-primer or identifier match. COPE v1.2.5 was used to merge high-quality paired reads, and clonotypes were defined as unique nucleotide sequences. MiTCR v1.1 was used to align the clonotypes against IMGT TRBV, TRBD and TRBJ reference segments. Only V-J combinations with frequency above 0.0001, covering 99% to 99.2% of repertoires, were analysed. A TCS score was defined as the ratio between F50 (clonal expansion) and ExV (chaos), using BLOSUM62-based TCRdist between CDR3 peptides within each V-J. Welch's t-statistics and random forest reduced around 520 V-J features to around 14, which were used in a naive Bayes classifier (R e1071). TCRdb cleaned the public reads at Q25 with fastp, built clones with MiXCR and kept in-frame beta chains. Rows matching on CDR3 protein sequence are summarized as one entry with the most common DNA and genes. TCRdb's processing, not the study's, gives the V and J calls here. The sample yields hundreds of thousands of distinct CDR3 sequences; roughly 15% were counted once. Around 3.5% of the sample goes to the ten largest clones.

Ophthalmopathy patients had moderately to severely active disease, with a Clinical Activity Score of 3 or more, a NOSPECS grade of 4 or more, and a disease duration of less than 3 months. Any patient with an uncontrolled infection, another autoimmune disease, pregnancy or lactation was excluded. Diagnoses relied on clinical symptoms, serum thyroxine and TRAb, thyroid ultrasound and orbital computed tomography. PBMCs were isolated from roughly 10 ml of fresh peripheral blood by Ficoll-Paque density gradient centrifugation. Total RNA was extracted with Trizol reagent, and quality was checked on an Agilent 2100 Bioanalyzer. On this clonotype itself: The antigen this receptor binds is unknown. The input lacks base qualities; no much larger clone sits a single base away.

The CDR3 spans 14 residues, from the cysteine through the phenylalanine. The entry retains the CDR3 DNA only, 42 bases that are in frame from base 1. The germline V gene (reference sequence) sets CDR1 to LNHDA and CDR2 to SQIVND. V is trimmed back by 3 bases and J by 10 bases, and the junction contains 8 bases that no gene match accounts for. The chain employs TRBV19 and TRBJ2-1; the junction holds 8 bases that match TRBD2. Sequencing used blood. The TCR comes from a woman between 40 and 50 years old with Graves' ophthalmopathy. The CDR3 loop reads CASSIPGTGGEQFF. The nucleotide sequence reads as follows: TGTGCCAGTAGTATCCCCGGGACGGGAGGGGAGCAGTTCTTC.